Given below is one T cell receptor beta chain in context. This clone was found once. No cognate antigen has been identified for it. Nothing much larger sits one base from this clone, and base qualities are not available. At the DNA level, this CDR3 is encoded by other sequences in the same sample as well. The sample comes from a study of T cell responses to AZD1222 COVID-19 vaccine (dated by TCRdb to about 2021). Background on the whole study: A total of around 240 trial participants underwent TCR sequencing, of whom 200 to 220 had received two doses of AZD1222 and 26 had received two doses of the MenACWY control vaccine. Trial participants were enrolled by age into subgroups of 18-55, 56-69 and 70-plus years, and around 150, 28 and 57 TCR-sequenced participants, respectively, were included in these subgroups. Study-wide findings and limitations: A significant rise in spike-specific TCR breadth and depth was observed after two AZD1222 doses relative to day 0 and relative to MenACWY recipients. Nearly half of unique spike-specific TCRs reportedly recognized epitopes outside regions mutated in the B.1.351 and B.1.1.7 variants. Vaccine-associated CD4 TCRs spanned the whole spike protein, with dominant responses in regions 160-218 and 743-854. Because no day 14 peak-response samples were available, the repertoires could be characterized only after the peak T cell response. Most participants were white British and females outnumbered males, and the authors suggested that clonal diversity may have been underestimated. Only a handful of AZD1222 recipients were SARS-CoV-2 seropositive at baseline, limiting conclusions about previously exposed vaccinees. The 56-69-year group was small, and its depth increase did not reach significance, likely because of low power.

The CDR3 regions of human TCRbeta chains were analyzed by immunosequencing. Per the authors' processing: TCRs in the repertoires were compared against a reference library of SARS-CoV-2-specific TCRs that had been generated with the MIRA antigen-specificity platform. Breadth was defined as the fraction of unique TCRs that were SARS-CoV-2-associated. Depth was defined as the fraction of total T cells that were SARS-CoV-2-associated. Each spike-specific TCR was assigned to its reactive spike region and to a CD4 or CD8 class using the MIRA data. Log10-transformed breadth and depth values were compared by one-way ANOVA with Sidak's multiple comparisons tests. As stored in TCRdb, this immuneACCESS dataset retains in-frame rearrangements with V and J assigned. A fraction of the clones does not appear; measured against another copy, unresolved V genes explain less than half of the discrepancy, and the remainder lacks a known reason. V, J and clone size are those of that table, while D and trimming were read from the DNA. Recorded for this sample are about 270,000 clones; 90% to 95% of them occurred a single time. Clones ranked in the top ten supply approximately 0.52% of the sample.

At the junction V is shortened by 4 bases and J by 1 base, with 9 bases in between. The CDR3 covers 14 residues, taking in both the cysteine and the phenylalanine. The entry retains the CDR3 DNA only, 42 bases that are in frame from base 1. CDR1 and CDR2, looked up from the germline V gene (reference sequence), are LNHDA and SQIVND. The time point label, read with the paper, signifies: about 28 days (+/-7) after the second vaccine dose. Because spike-specific TCR depth and breadth did not differ between the two schedules, AZD1222 recipients who got a second dose at roughly 4 weeks were pooled with those who got a second dose at roughly 12 weeks. Samples from vaccinated people were obtained from the UK trials COV001 and COV002, which included a single-blind randomized controlled phase 2/3 trial of AZD1222 (ChAdOx1 nCoV-19) in healthy adults. Trial participant PBMC samples were collected at day 0 and day 28 after the second dose for TCRbeta chain sequencing.

Sequencing used peripheral blood, obtained 28 days after the second AZD1222 dose. This TCR was sampled from an adult who received the AZD1222 COVID-19 vaccine. The chain uses TRBV19 and TRBJ2-3, and TRBD2 may be the D gene, going by 6 matching bases. The bases are TGTGCCAGTAGTAGGGGGGTTCGCACAGATACGCAGTATTTT. Its translation is CASSRGVRTDTQYF. Joined to the reference TRBV19 and TRBJ2-3 proteins, this CDR3 gives the full variable domain: DGGITQSPKYLFRKEGQNVTLSCEQNLNHDAMYWYRQDPGQGLRLIYYSQIVNDFQKGDIAEGYSVSREKKESFPLTVTSAQKNPTAFYLCASSRGVRTDTQYFGPGTRLTVL.